This T cell receptor beta chain was retrieved from a study of blood T cell repertoires in COVID-19. CDR1 GTSNPN and CDR2 SVGIG come from the germline V gene (reference sequence). The CDR3 contains 14 residues. V was cut by 3 bases and J by 1 base, with 10 bases left in between. Profiled with immunoSEQ multiplex PCR; TCRdb holds only in-frame clones, not every one. The repertoire holds some 89,000 clones, with 76% as singletons. This clonotype originated in a man between 65 and 85 years old with acute or convalescent COVID-19. J is TRBJ2-1 and V is TRBV30; no firm D call. The sample comprised peripheral blood. The CDR3 region is CAWSDTGSYNEQFF. DNA of the CDR3: TGTGCCTGGAGCGACACCGGATCCTACAATGAGCAGTTCTTC.